The 11 T cell receptor beta chains listed next were all sequenced from one sample in a study of blood T cell repertoires in COVID-19. This table comes from immunoSEQ multiplex PCR, and its TCRdb copy is limited to in-frame clones, with some not included. This table has around 260,000 clones, over 75% appearing once. The sequencing input was PBMCs or T cells enriched from blood (not recorded which). These receptors were obtained from a woman in her 30s who had recovered from COVID-19.

In its sample, this clone was seen once. The rearrangement joins TRBV30 to TRBJ1-4; D is undetermined. Trimming removed 0 bases at V and 13 bases at J, with 9 bases between. The CDR3 length is 11 residues. Germline CDR1 GTSNPN, CDR2 SVGIG (reference sequence). The chain's CDR3 is CAWSVVGRLFF. CDR3 DNA sequence: TGTGCCTGGAGTGTAGTGGGCAGACTGTTTTTT.

This clone is a singleton in its sample. V gene TRBV10-3 combines with J gene TRBJ1-4; D might be TRBD1 (5 bases). The CDR3 spans 15 residues. V gave up 11 bases and J gave up 0 bases, with 16 bases separating them. The germline CDR1 and CDR2 sequences are ENHRY and SYGVKD. In DNA, the CDR3 is TGTGCCTCGCGCGGGGCATTGTCAACTAATGAAAAACTGTTTTTT. Its translation: CASRGALSTNEKLFF.

Concerning this clone: Other DNA variants within this sample encode the same CDR3. The V call is TRBV18, the J call TRBJ1-6; tentatively, D is TRBD1 (6 bases). V lost 1 base and J lost 7, with 11 bases in between. Germline V lookup: CDR1 KGHSH, CDR2 LQKENI. The length of the CDR3 is 15 residues. CDR3 protein: CASSPQQGHNSPLHF. CDR3 nucleotide sequence: TGTGCCAGCTCACCACAGCAGGGGCACAATTCACCCCTCCACTTT.

V and J are TRBV30 and TRBJ2-7; TRBD1 matches at 7 bases. The V and J ends lost 4 bases and 1 base, in that order; junction bases with no gene match: 7. CDR1 and CDR2 from the germline V gene are GTSNPN and SVGIG (reference sequence). The CDR3 extends over 14 amino acids. As DNA, the CDR3 is TGTGCCTGGACGGACAGGAAAAATTCCTACGAGCAGTACTTC. Translation gives CAWTDRKNSYEQYF.

V and J are TRBV19 and TRBJ2-2; 7 positions agree with TRBD2. J lost 4 bases, V lost 4 bases, and 9 bases had no gene match. The CDR3 spans 16 residues. The germline gives CDR1 LNHDA, CDR2 SQIVND (reference sequence). The CDR3 region is CASSTVGASGTGELFF. In nucleotides, the CDR3 is TGTGCCAGTAGTACTGTGGGAGCTAGCGGCACCGGGGAGCTGTTTTTT. Drawing the rest from reference TRBV19 and TRBJ2-2, the complete variable domain is DGGITQSPKYLFRKEGQNVTLSCEQNLNHDAMYWYRQDPGQGLRLIYYSQIVNDFQKGDIAEGYSVSREKKESFPLTVTSAQKNPTAFYLCASSTVGASGTGELFFGEGSRLTVL.

J is TRBJ2-5 and V is TRBV5-4, with D perhaps matching TRBD2 (5 bases). The germline V gene encodes CDR1 SGHNT and CDR2 YYREEE (reference sequence). This CDR3 is built from 15 residues. V was pared by 1 base and J by 5 bases, with 15 bases between. The DNA of the CDR3 is TGTGCCAGCAGCTTGTTGGGATCGGGGTTGGAGACCCAGTACTTC. Its protein product is CASSLLGSGLETQYF.

This chain connects TRBV27 to TRBJ1-1; tentative D call: TRBD1 (6 bases). Germline-derived CDR1 and CDR2 are MNHEY and SMNVEV (reference sequence). Trimming stripped 6 bases from V and 0 bases from J, with 14 bases between. The CDR3 is made up of 15 amino acids. In nucleotides, the CDR3 is TGTGCCAGCAGCCTGGGGGCCCTTATGAACACTGAAGCTTTCTTT. It codes for CASSLGALMNTEAFF.

V usage is TRBV5-1 and J usage is TRBJ1-2; 8 positions match TRBD1. This CDR3 contains 14 residues. Unmatched junction bases numbered 7, after V lost 3 bases and J lost 6 bases. Germline assignment: CDR1 SGHRS and CDR2 YFSETQ. CDR3 loop: CASSYGQGSDGYTF. DNA of the CDR3: TGCGCCAGCAGCTATGGACAGGGATCGGATGGCTACACCTTC.

In nucleotides, the CDR3 is TGTGCCTGGCTAAAGCAGGATCTCACCGGGGAGCTGTTTTTT. As protein: CAWLKQDLTGELFF. This chain connects TRBV30 to TRBJ2-2; D gene uncertain. The V and J ends lost 5 bases and 4 bases respectively, with 14 bases between them. From germline, CDR1 is GTSNPN and CDR2 SVGIG (reference sequence). CDR3 size: 14 residues.

At least ten counts were recorded for this clone. CDR3 amino acids: CASSLTGPTDTQYF. CDR3 DNA: TGTGCCAGCAGTTTGACTGGTCCCACAGATACGCAGTATTTT. The rearrangement links TRBV28 to TRBJ2-3; D is unresolved. V gave up 3 bases and J gave up 2 bases, with 9 bases separating them. This CDR3 is built from 14 residues. The germline V gene encodes CDR1 MDHEN and CDR2 SYDVKM.

The rearrangement links TRBV19 to TRBJ2-7; TRBD2 might be the D (6 bases). Trimming removed 3 bases at V and 0 bases at J, with 15 bases between. The CDR3 covers 16 residues. The V gene's germline CDR1 is LNHDA and CDR2 SQIVND (reference sequence). The CDR3 DNA reads as TGTGCCAGTAGTATGGAGGGACCACCTAGCTCCTACGAGCAGTACTTC. It translates to CASSMEGPPSSYEQYF.